What follows is one T cell receptor beta chain and its context. Its antigen is still unknown. Base qualities are not recorded, but no much larger clone differs from it by a single base. In the prospective study, participants were roughly 18 to 89 years old, resided in about two dozen geographic areas of the United States, and were enrolled through a virtual design. In the prospective study, participants were assigned to cohorts based on the clinical history participants reported in a screening survey and a study questionnaire. Recovered participants in ImmuneRACE Cohort 3 were defined as having two consecutive negative NP/OP PCR tests, clearance from a healthcare professional, or resolution of symptoms. In the prospective study, mobile phlebotomists collected whole blood, serum and a nasopharyngeal or oropharyngeal swab from each participant. Over an approximately 2-month period, participants in the prospective study had the option of providing additional blood draws and questionnaires. Blood samples from the prospective study were shipped frozen or at room temperature prior to DNA extraction.

This record comes from a study of blood T cell repertoires in COVID-19 (dated by TCRdb to between 2020 and 2021). In terms of the full investigation: The collaborator samples originated in the United States, Italy and Spain and spanned the acute and convalescent phases of COVID-19. The material from the prospective study consisted of cDNA or gDNA derived from T cells, B-cell-depleted T cells, or PBMCs. The dataset comprised deeply sampled blood TCRbeta repertoires from subjects exposed to, actively infected with, or recovered from COVID-19. Samples came from the ongoing ImmuneRACE study (first 160 participants) plus 1,254 subjects from 6 global collaborators. The repertoires were released in a freely available public database intended as a resource for research on the immune response to SARS-CoV-2. A de-identified subject ID, COVID-19 status, age in years and sex were almost always included in the sample metadata. HLA class I and class II types, where available, came from metadata supplied by the sample provider rather than from assay-based typing. On the study overall, not on this receptor specifically: Clinical and demographic metadata were provided uncurated, with the amount varying by source and participant.

TCRbeta CDR3 regions were amplified from genomic DNA by means of the immunoSEQ Assay, a bias-controlled multiplex PCR. The study's processing was this. Within the assay, amplification of reference gene primers was used to estimate how many nucleated cells each sample contained. To quantify the absolute abundance of each unique TCRbeta CDR3 rearrangement, sequence reads were collapsed and filtered. For each sample, productive Simpson clonality was calculated as the square root of Simpson's diversity index over productive rearrangements. TCRdb retrieved this table from immuneACCESS and kept in-frame rearrangements only. Not all clones are present; in checked studies, unresolved V genes account for under half, and no reason is known for the remainder. D and trimming were read from the DNA, whereas the V and J calls and clone size are those reported in that table. Recorded for this sample are about 250,000 clones; about nine tenths of them occurred a single time. Jointly, the top ten make up more than 1.5% of the sample.

A distance of 7 bases separates the germline ends of V and J, which lose 4 bases and 6 bases respectively. The CDR3 measures 13 amino acids from cysteine to phenylalanine. Only CDR3 DNA remains: 39 bases, in frame from the first base. The germline V gene encodes CDR1 SNHLY and CDR2 FYNNEI. Input material: PBMCs or T cells enriched from blood (not recorded which). The sequence was obtained from a middle-aged man who had recovered from COVID-19. The chain couples TRBV2 to TRBJ1-6; the D gene identity is not certain. The DNA is TGTGCCAGCAGTGGGAGGCCTAATTCACCCCTCCACTTT. Translation gives CASSGRPNSPLHF.